These 28 T cell receptor beta chains came from one sample sequenced in a study of control samples from healthy donors and cancer patients. Method: immunoSEQ multiplex PCR; TCRdb's copy keeps in-frame clones and lacks some. The sample carries over 150,000 clones, around nine tenths recorded once. Sequenced input: blood. These receptors were taken from a man aged 30 to 39 in good health.

The CDR3 spells CASSLTRRGSLQETQYF. The CDR3 nucleotides are TGTGCCAGCAGCTTGACAAGGAGGGGGAGCCTCCAAGAGACCCAGTACTTC. The rearrangement uses TRBV7-2 and TRBJ2-5; either TRBD1 or TRBD2 may supply D (6 bases each). This CDR3 spans 17 amino acids. Germline V gene lookup returns CDR1 SGHTA and CDR2 FQGNSA. V was clipped by 3 bases and J by 1 base, with 18 bases between them.

This clone has just one count. The J gene is TRBJ1-4, the V gene TRBV30; tentatively, D is TRBD1 (5 bases). Germline CDR1 reads GTSNPN; CDR2 reads SVGIG (reference sequence). This CDR3 is 13 amino acids long. Trimming pared 2 bases from V and 7 bases from J, leaving 11 bases between. CDR3 sequence: CAWSRAQGEKLFF. In DNA form, the CDR3 reads TGTGCCTGGAGTCGGGCCCAGGGTGAAAAACTGTTTTTT.

This chain joins TRBV4-3 and TRBJ2-1; 7 bases fit TRBD1. With V trimmed by 1 base and J by 4 bases, 4 bases remained unmatched. Germline assignment: CDR1 LGHNA and CDR2 YSLEER. The CDR3 length is 15 residues. CDR3 in DNA: TGCGCCAGCAGCCAAGGAACGGGACAGTACAATGAGCAGTTCTTC. Translation: CASSQGTGQYNEQFF.

CDR3 coding DNA: TGTGCCAGCAGTTCACAGGGGGCGCTTGAGCAGTTCTTC. Amino acid sequence: CASSSQGALEQFF. The chain recombines TRBV27 with TRBJ2-1, with 9 bases aligning to TRBD1. The germline V gene has CDR1 MNHEY and CDR2 SMNVEV (reference sequence). This CDR3 region has 13 residues. V lost 4 bases to trimming and J lost 9 bases; unmatched junction nucleotides: 4.

The V gene is TRBV23-1, the J gene TRBJ1-5; D is uncertain. TRBV23-1 is placed among ORFs of uncertain function. The CDR3 has 11 amino acids. V lost 10 bases to trimming and J lost 1 base, with 5 bases between them. CDR3 sequence: CAKRSNQPQHF. The CDR3 region has the DNA TGCGCCAAAAGGAGCAATCAGCCCCAGCATTTT.

V usage is TRBV20-1 and J usage is TRBJ1-6, with D possibly TRBD1 on 5 matching bases. The CDR3 length is 14 residues. Trimming left V 3 bases short and J 8 bases short, with 14 bases between. Looked up from germline, CDR1 is DFQATT and CDR2 is SNEGSKA (reference sequence). In DNA, the CDR3 is TGCAGTGCTAGTACGGGGCCTTTGGATTCACCCCTCCACTTT. Residues: CSASTGPLDSPLHF.

The chain couples TRBV2 to TRBJ1-2; TRBD1 might be the D (6 bases). The CDR3 extends over 15 amino acids. The V gene lost 7 bases and the J gene lost 2 bases, with 17 bases spanning the gap. Germline V gene sequence: CDR1 SNHLY, CDR2 FYNNEI. CDR3 loop: CASTRKSGQNYGYTF. CDR3 sequence (DNA): TGTGCCAGCACCCGTAAATCTGGACAGAACTATGGCTACACCTTC. The entire variable domain, with the rest obtained from reference TRBV2 and TRBJ1-2, is as follows: EPEVTQTPSHQVTQMGQEVILRCVPISNHLYFYWYRQILGQKVEFLVSFYNNEISEKSEIFDDQFSVERPDGSNFTLKIRSTKLEDSAMYFCASTRKSGQNYGYTFGSGTRLTVV.

The chain has TRBV5-4 and TRBJ2-7; 7 bases line up with TRBD2. This CDR3 region has 15 residues. V shed 4 bases, J shed 3 bases, and the junction held 10 bases outside the gene matches. CDR1 and CDR2 (germline): SGHNT, YYREEE (reference sequence). The CDR3 coding sequence is TGTGCCAGCAGCAGTACGGGACTAAACGACTACGAGCAGTACTTC. This sequence encodes CASSSTGLNDYEQYF.

V gene TRBV7-2 combines with J gene TRBJ1-2; D uncertain. The germline V and J ends were trimmed by 3 bases and 10 bases, with 12 bases remaining between them. The V gene's germline CDR1 is SGHTA and CDR2 FQGNSA. The CDR3 is 12 residues long. CDR3 in DNA: TGTGCCAGCAGCTTCCGACCGGTGGACTACACCTTC. This sequence encodes CASSFRPVDYTF.

About this clone: One junction end does not reproduce the germline sequence, and a read error may be involved. J is TRBJ1-1 and V is TRBV7-8; possible D gene TRBD1, 6 bases. The CDR3 is 13 amino acids. In germline, CDR1 is SGHVS, CDR2 FQNEAQ. CDR3 in DNA: TGTGCCAGCAGCACCCGACAGGAGAGTGAAACTTTCTTT. Translated: CASSTRQESETFF.

The CDR3 nucleotides read TGTGCCAGCAGCCAAGATCAGTGGCGGGCGGGCACTGAAGCTTTCTTT. Protein sequence: CASSQDQWRAGTEAFF. This sequence joins TRBV4-2 and TRBJ1-1; no firm D call. V was pared by 0 bases and J by 4 bases, with 15 bases between. CDR3 size: 16 residues. CDR1 and CDR2 from the germline V gene are LGHNA and YNFKEQ.

This sequence joins TRBV10-1 and TRBJ1-1; D remains ambiguous. The V gene lost 7 bases and the J gene lost 0 bases, with 9 bases spanning the gap. CDR3 length equals 13 residues. Germline loops: CDR1 WNHNN, CDR2 SYGVQD (reference sequence). The CDR3 spells CASNAKVNTEAFF. The CDR3 bases are TGCGCCAGCAACGCCAAGGTGAACACTGAAGCTTTCTTT.

This clone was counted a few times. The J gene is TRBJ1-1, the V gene TRBV7-9; D is undetermined. V gave up 1 base and J gave up 10 bases, with 13 bases separating them. CDR3 length: 13 residues. Germline loops: CDR1 SEHNR, CDR2 FQNEAQ (reference sequence). The CDR3 DNA reads TGTGCCAGCAGCTTAGGGCTTTCGGCAGGAGCTTTCTTT. Amino acid sequence: CASSLGLSAGAFF.

V usage is TRBV9 and J usage is TRBJ2-7; weak D call: TRBD2 (7 bases). V dropped 3 bases and J dropped 6 bases, with 16 bases sitting between them. Germline CDR1 reads SGDLS; CDR2 reads YYNGEE. The CDR3 loop spans 14 amino acids. DNA of the CDR3: TGTGCCAGCAGCGCCGGGGGAGGGGGGGGCGAGCAGTACTTC. Translated: CASSAGGGGGEQYF.

This clone was seen only once. This chain links TRBV19 with TRBJ1-1; perhaps TRBD1 as D (5 bases). Trimming stripped 2 bases from V and 3 bases from J, with 10 bases between. CDR1 and CDR2 from the germline V gene are LNHDA and SQIVND (reference sequence). The CDR3 is 14 amino acids. The CDR3 loop is CASSIWGGDTEAFF. In nucleotides, the CDR3 is TGTGCCAGTAGTATATGGGGGGGAGACACTGAAGCTTTCTTT.

This chain joins TRBV20-1 and TRBJ2-2; D perhaps matches TRBD2 (6 bases). This CDR3 is built from 15 residues. CDR1 and CDR2 from the germline V gene are DFQATT and SNEGSKA (reference sequence). V was trimmed by 3 bases and J by 1 base, leaving 12 bases between them. CDR3 bases: TGCAGTGCTAGTACGGGTAGCGGGAACACCGGGGAGCTGTTTTTT. Translated, it gives CSASTGSGNTGELFF.

The chain is built from TRBV7-8 and TRBJ2-7; D uncertain. CDR3 size: 13 residues. V lost 5 bases to trimming and J lost 6 bases, with 14 bases between them. Germline V CDR1 and CDR2: SGHVS, FQNEAQ. CDR3 sequence: CASSPLYPREQYF. For the CDR3, the DNA is TGTGCCAGCAGCCCCCTCTACCCTCGCGAGCAGTACTTC.

The chain links TRBV11-2 to TRBJ2-3; 10 bases align to TRBD2. This CDR3 spans 15 amino acids. CDR1 and CDR2 from the germline V gene are SGHAT and FQNNGV. The ends lost 4 bases at V and 2 bases at J; junction bases unmatched: 3. The CDR3 DNA is TGTGCCAGCAGCTCTAGCGGGAGAGACACAGATACGCAGTATTTT. Translating gives CASSSSGRDTDTQYF.

The gene calls are TRBV11-2 and TRBJ1-1; perhaps TRBD1 as D (6 bases). Germline values: CDR1 SGHAT, CDR2 FQNNGV. This CDR3 contains 16 residues. V shed 3 bases and J shed 7 bases, with 21 bases lying between them. The CDR3 coding sequence is TGTGCCAGCAGCTTCTTTCAAGGGGGAGGCCTAGATGAAGCTTTCTTT. This sequence encodes CASSFFQGGGLDEAFF.

The chain recombines TRBV27 with TRBJ1-2, with 8 bases lining up with TRBD1. CDR1 is MNHEY and CDR2 is SMNVEV in the germline V gene (reference sequence). V was pared by 0 bases and J by 7 bases, with 10 bases of the junction left unmatched. There are 16 residues in the CDR3. The CDR3 coding sequence is TGTGCCAGCAGTTTATCCTCGGCAGGGGGCGCATCTGGCTACACCTTC. Translation gives CASSLSSAGGASGYTF.

The V call is TRBV4-3, the J call TRBJ2-3, with D perhaps being TRBD1 or TRBD2 (6 bases each). V lost 0 bases and J lost 1, with 11 bases in between. CDR1 is LGHNA and CDR2 is YSLEER in the germline V gene. The CDR3 is made up of 16 amino acids. CDR3 DNA: TGCGCCAGCAGCCAAGATAGGGGGGCCGGCACAGATACGCAGTATTTT. This encodes CASSQDRGAGTDTQYF.

This sequence joins TRBV7-7 and TRBJ2-5; perhaps D is TRBD1 or TRBD2 (6 bases each). V lost 2 bases to trimming and J lost 4 bases, with 14 bases between them. Germline V gene lookup returns CDR1 SSHAT and CDR2 FNYEAQ (reference sequence). The CDR3 has 15 amino acids. The CDR3 coding sequence is TGTGCCAGCAGCTTATCAAGGGGGGCGAGAGAGACCCAGTACTTC. This translates into CASSLSRGARETQYF. Supplemented by reference TRBV7-7 and TRBJ2-5, the full variable domain reads GAGVSQSPRYKVTKRGQDVTLRCDPISSHATLYWYQQALGQGPEFLTYFNYEAQPDKSGLPSDRFSAERPEGSISTLTIQRTEQRDSAMYRCASSLSRGARETQYFGPGTRLLVL.

The genes are TRBV28 and TRBJ1-1, with unresolved D. The CDR3 is 14 residues long. Trimming pared 8 bases from V and 4 bases from J, leaving 17 bases between. Germline CDR1 is MDHEN and CDR2 is SYDVKM. CDR3 amino acids: CASGLGHRGTEAFF. The CDR3 DNA reads TGTGCCAGCGGGCTGGGTCACCGGGGCACTGAAGCTTTCTTT.

The chain recombines TRBV6-6 with TRBJ1-1; possible D gene TRBD1, 5 bases. CDR1 MNHNY and CDR2 SVGAGI come from the germline V gene (reference sequence). Between the trimmed V and J ends, which lost 2 bases and 0 bases, there was a span of 7 bases. The CDR3 has 14 residues. As DNA, the CDR3 is TGTGCCAGCAGTTACAAGGGGATGAACACTGAAGCTTTCTTT. Translation gives CASSYKGMNTEAFF.

This chain joins TRBV30 and TRBJ1-2; D is uncertain. Germline CDR1 reads GTSNPN; CDR2 reads SVGIG (reference sequence). Trimming removed 3 bases at V and 8 bases at J, with 10 bases between. This CDR3 is 11 amino acids long. This CDR3 reads CAWSAAGGYTF. For the CDR3, the DNA is TGTGCCTGGAGCGCCGCGGGGGGCTACACCTTC.

The gene calls are TRBV9 and TRBJ2-1; 7 nucleotides line up with TRBD1. Germline V gene sequence: CDR1 SGDLS, CDR2 YYNGEE. This CDR3 is built from 16 residues. V was pared by 2 bases and J by 1 base, with 6 bases of the junction left unmatched. CDR3 nucleotide sequence: TGTGCCAGCAGCGTCGACAGGGAAACATCCTACAATGAGCAGTTCTTC. Protein: CASSVDRETSYNEQFF.

J is TRBJ2-7 and V is TRBV5-4; 8 bases match TRBD2. The trim removed 3 bases at V and 3 bases at J, leaving 5 bases unmatched. CDR1 SGHNT and CDR2 YYREEE come from the germline V gene (reference sequence). This CDR3 spans 14 amino acids. The CDR3 DNA reads TGTGCCAGCAGCTCCCGGGGGGGGAACTACGAGCAGTACTTC. Protein sequence: CASSSRGGNYEQYF.

V usage is TRBV27 and J usage is TRBJ2-7, with D perhaps assigned TRBD1 or TRBD2 (5 bases each). In germline, CDR1 is MNHEY, CDR2 SMNVEV (reference sequence). CDR3 length: 15 amino acids. V gave up 3 bases and J gave up 0 bases, with 12 bases separating them. The CDR3 region is CASSFGTASSYEQYF. The CDR3, as DNA: TGTGCCAGCAGTTTTGGGACGGCGAGCTCCTACGAGCAGTACTTC.